The 15 T cell receptor beta chains presented below share a single source sample, sequenced in a study of cytomegalovirus exposure and HLA in healthy donors. A multiplex PCR was run with 60 Vbeta primers and 13 Jbeta primers. This table comes from immunoSEQ multiplex PCR, and its TCRdb copy is limited to in-frame clones, with some not included. The data contain about 140,000 clones, roughly 78% of them singletons. Material: PBMCs. Receptor source: a man younger than 40 in good health.

The genes are TRBV11-3 and TRBJ1-1, with D hard to call. The CDR3 is 13 amino acids. Trimming cost V 2 bases and J 1 base, with 5 bases left between them. Germline V lookup: CDR1 SGHNT, CDR2 YENEEA. The CDR3 protein is CASSLTGNTEAFF. DNA for the CDR3: TGTGCCAGCAGCTTAACCGGGAACACTGAAGCTTTCTTT.

In this sample, this clone turned up a few times. The chain combines TRBV23-1 with TRBJ2-7; the D gene is possibly TRBD2 (6 bases). TRBV23-1 is reported as an ORF; its role is uncertain. Deletions cut 1 base from V and 2 bases from J, with 12 bases between. CDR3 size: 15 residues. This CDR3 reads CASSQWGLSAYEQYF. CDR3 nucleotides: TGCGCCAGCAGTCAATGGGGACTTTCCGCCTACGAGCAGTACTTC.

In this sample, this clone turned up a few times. CDR3 residues: CASSRDRGTDGYTF. CDR3 DNA sequence: TGTGCCAGTAGTAGGGACAGGGGGACAGACGGCTACACCTTC. The genes are TRBV19 and TRBJ1-2; 11 bases align to TRBD1. Germline CDR1 reads LNHDA; CDR2 reads SQIVND (reference sequence). With 4 bases clipped from V and 8 bases from J, the junction kept 6 bases outside the gene matches. The CDR3 sequence is 14 residues long.

This chain joins TRBV5-1 and TRBJ2-3, with 7 bases matching TRBD2. V lost 0 bases, J lost 1 base, and 5 bases stayed unmatched. CDR3 size: 16 residues. The germline V gene encodes CDR1 SGHRS and CDR2 YFSETQ. The CDR3 is CASSLALAERTDTQYF. CDR3 nucleotides: TGCGCCAGCAGCTTGGCCCTAGCGGAACGCACAGATACGCAGTATTTT.

V and J are TRBV2 and TRBJ1-5; no definite D call. The CDR3 totals 14 residues. V lost 7 bases and J 3 bases, leaving 13 bases between the germline ends. CDR1 is SNHLY and CDR2 is FYNNEI in the germline V gene. The CDR3 DNA is TGTGCCAGCACCGGAGGCAGGATCAATCAGCCCCAGCATTTT. Translation gives CASTGGRINQPQHF.

The rearrangement uses TRBV10-3 and TRBJ2-7; 7 positions match TRBD2. Germline CDR1 reads ENHRY; CDR2 reads SYGVKD. The CDR3 is 13 residues long. The V and J ends lost 5 bases and 4 bases, in that order; junction bases with no gene match: 5. CDR3 protein: CAISSGAEYEQYF. Written as DNA, the CDR3 is TGTGCCATCAGTAGCGGGGCAGAATACGAGCAGTACTTC.

This chain uses TRBV7-9 with TRBJ2-1; 10 nucleotides line up with TRBD2. V was pared by 8 bases and J by 2 bases, with 12 bases of the junction left unmatched. The CDR3 has 17 amino acids. Germline V lookup: CDR1 SEHNR, CDR2 FQNEAQ (reference sequence). The CDR3 region has the DNA TGTGCCAGCGGTCAACTAGCGGGAAAAGGGGCCTACAATGAGCAGTTCTTC. This encodes CASGQLAGKGAYNEQFF.

The rearrangement links TRBV7-9 to TRBJ2-7; 12 nucleotides match TRBD2. Germline V gene data show CDR1 as SEHNR and CDR2 as FQNEAQ (reference sequence). The CDR3 consists of 17 residues. With 5 bases clipped from V and 1 base from J, the junction kept 9 bases outside the gene matches. CDR3 nucleotide sequence: TGTGCCAGCAGCCTACTAGCGGGAGGTTCGGCATCCTACGAGCAGTACTTC. Its protein product is CASSLLAGGSASYEQYF.

The gene calls are TRBV19 and TRBJ1-2; 9 nucleotides align to TRBD1. Unmatched junction bases numbered 14, after V lost 4 bases and J lost 5 bases. Germline CDR1 LNHDA, CDR2 SQIVND (reference sequence). The CDR3 runs to 17 residues. The CDR3 sequence: CASSTVILTGTGYGYTF. As DNA, the CDR3 is TGTGCCAGTAGTACCGTAATTTTAACCGGGACAGGGTATGGCTACACCTTC.

The CDR3 spells CASRGDREESNQPQHF. The CDR3 DNA reads as TGTGCCAGTAGGGGGGACAGGGAGGAAAGCAATCAGCCCCAGCATTTT. J is TRBJ1-5 and V is TRBV19; 9 bases are shared with TRBD1. Trimming at V came to 6 bases and at J to 1 base, leaving 7 bases not matched to a gene. Germline CDR1 is LNHDA and CDR2 is SQIVND (reference sequence). The CDR3 consists of 16 residues.

As DNA, the CDR3 is TGCGCCAGCAGATTATCCGGGAACACCGGGGAGCTGTTTTTT. Its protein product is CASRLSGNTGELFF. V usage is TRBV5-1 and J usage is TRBJ2-2; D is unclear. This CDR3 is built from 14 residues. The germline gives CDR1 SGHRS, CDR2 YFSETQ. V was trimmed by 5 bases and J by 1 base, leaving 9 bases between them.

This clone was seen a few times. The rearrangement links TRBV4-1 to TRBJ1-2, with D possibly TRBD1 on 5 matching bases. This CDR3 has 15 residues. The germline V gene has CDR1 MGHRA and CDR2 YSYEKL. V was pared by 1 base and J by 4 bases, with 13 bases between. The CDR3 reads CASSQAPRVRYGYTF. DNA for the CDR3: TGCGCCAGCAGCCAAGCGCCCAGGGTGCGCTATGGCTACACCTTC.

The chain couples TRBV2 to TRBJ2-4, with TRBD1 matching 8 bases. Germline trimming cut 9 bases from V and 6 bases from J; bases unmatched to any gene: 13. Germline CDR1 SNHLY, CDR2 FYNNEI. CDR3 length: 15 amino acids. The CDR3 DNA reads TGTGCCAGAGACAGGGGACCTATAGAGGGAAACATTCAGTACTTC. Translated: CARDRGPIEGNIQYF.

The chain uses TRBV11-2 and TRBJ2-7; 7 bases are a match to TRBD1. The CDR3 consists of 15 residues. Losses at the gene ends were 2 bases for V and 0 bases for J; bases not matched to a gene: 4. Germline values: CDR1 SGHAT, CDR2 FQNNGV. The CDR3 loop reads CASSLSSGGSYEQYF. CDR3 in DNA: TGTGCCAGCAGCTTAAGTTCAGGGGGCTCCTACGAGCAGTACTTC.

The chain combines TRBV18 with TRBJ2-7; 8 nucleotides match TRBD1. Germline CDR1 reads KGHSH; CDR2 reads LQKENI. The CDR3 has 14 residues. The V segment lost 4 bases and the J segment 7 bases; nucleotides outside the gene matches: 9. CDR3 in amino acids: CASSLRSGQVEQYF. CDR3 DNA sequence: TGTGCCAGCTCACTTCGTTCGGGACAGGTTGAGCAGTACTTC.